Listed here are 17 T cell receptor beta chains from one sample, sequenced in a study of blood T cell repertoires in COVID-19. Profiled with immunoSEQ multiplex PCR; TCRdb holds only in-frame clones, not every one. Here the sample spans 140,000 to 150,000 clones, 70% to 85% being singletons. The sample taken for sequencing was peripheral blood. All receptors derive from a man aged 55 to 70 with active or convalescent COVID-19.

On this clone itself: The same CDR3 can be traced to other DNA sequences in this sample. The V and J genes are TRBV18 and TRBJ2-5, with 7 bases identical to TRBD2. Germline values: CDR1 KGHSH, CDR2 LQKENI. V trimming: 3 bases; J trimming: 4 bases; junction bases outside the gene matches: 2. CDR3 length equals 13 residues. The chain's CDR3 is CASSPGLRETQYF. The CDR3 DNA reads TGTGCCAGCTCACCGGGACTAAGAGAGACCCAGTACTTC.

The chain joins TRBV6-5 to TRBJ1-4; D is unresolved. V was trimmed by 0 bases and J by 6 bases, leaving 5 bases between them. Per the germline V gene, CDR1 is MNHEY and CDR2 is SVGAGI. This CDR3 region has 13 residues. The CDR3 spells CASSYSSDEKLFF. CDR3 nucleotides: TGTGCCAGCAGTTACTCTTCGGATGAAAAACTGTTTTTT.

This chain joins TRBV6-5 and TRBJ2-1, with TRBD2 matching 10 bases. The ends lost 6 bases at V and 5 bases at J; junction bases unmatched: 7. The CDR3 sequence is 15 residues long. The germline CDR1 and CDR2 sequences are MNHEY and SVGAGI. The CDR3 is CASRGELAGDNEQFF. The CDR3 DNA is TGTGCCAGCAGAGGTGAGCTAGCGGGAGACAATGAGCAGTTCTTC.

The chain combines TRBV27 with TRBJ2-3; D is perhaps TRBD2 (5 bases). Germline V gene sequence: CDR1 MNHEY, CDR2 SMNVEV (reference sequence). The V end lost 3 bases, the J end lost 6 bases, and 13 bases lay between the germline ends. The length of the CDR3 is 14 residues. CDR3 amino acids: CASSLERPGDTQYF. CDR3 nucleotides: TGTGCCAGCAGTTTGGAGAGGCCGGGGGATACGCAGTATTTT.

The chain has TRBV19 and TRBJ1-1; a possible D gene is TRBD1 (6 bases). Between the trimmed V and J ends, which lost 3 bases and 9 bases, there was a span of 17 bases. The germline V gene encodes CDR1 LNHDA and CDR2 SQIVND (reference sequence). The CDR3 runs 14 residues. The CDR3: CASSMDSTPLKAFF. The CDR3, as DNA: TGTGCCAGTAGTATGGACAGTACTCCACTGAAAGCTTTCTTT.

The chain joins TRBV27 to TRBJ1-1; possible D gene TRBD1, 5 bases. CDR1 is MNHEY, CDR2 SMNVEV, per germline (reference sequence). There are 14 residues in the CDR3. V lost 2 bases and J lost 4, with 11 bases in between. As DNA, the CDR3 is TGTGCCAGCAGTTTAGGCCGGGGGAGCACTGAAGCTTTCTTT. Translating it yields CASSLGRGSTEAFF.

The chain employs TRBV12-5 and TRBJ2-7; the match to TRBD1 covers 11 bases. V lost 6 bases, J lost 6 bases, and 4 bases stayed unmatched. The CDR3 has 13 amino acids. CDR1 is LGHNT, CDR2 FRNRAP, per germline. As DNA, the CDR3 is TGTGCTAGTGGCCGGACAGGGGGCTTCGAGCAGTACGTC. Its protein is CASGRTGGFEQYV.

This clone was observed a single time. The chain uses TRBV11-3 and TRBJ2-3; 14 bases align to TRBD2. V gave up 4 bases and J gave up 4 bases; unmatched junction bases: 4. The germline V gene encodes CDR1 SGHNT and CDR2 YENEEA. CDR3 length: 16 amino acids. The CDR3 protein is CASSSGTSGGADTQYF. CDR3 bases: TGTGCCAGCAGCTCCGGGACTAGCGGGGGTGCAGATACGCAGTATTTT.

This chain uses TRBV18 with TRBJ2-1, with a tentative D call TRBD2 (5 bases). V lost 3 bases, J lost 10 bases, and 16 bases lay in between. Per germline, CDR1 KGHSH and CDR2 LQKENI. The CDR3 runs to 14 residues. The CDR3 loop is CASSPRIGGGEQFF. CDR3 bases: TGTGCCAGCTCACCCCGCATAGGAGGTGGGGAGCAGTTCTTC. The whole variable domain, remainder taken from reference TRBV18 and TRBJ2-1, is NAGVMQNPRHLVRRRGQEARLRCSPMKGHSHVYWYRQLPEEGLKFMVYLQKENIIDESGMPKERFSAEFPKEGPSILRIQQVVRGDSAAYFCASSPRIGGGEQFFGPGTRLTVL.

V is TRBV5-5 and J is TRBJ1-5; the D gene is possibly TRBD1 (6 bases). V gave up 0 bases and J gave up 3 bases, with 7 bases separating them. CDR1 is SGHKS, CDR2 YYEKEE, per germline (reference sequence). This CDR3 spans 14 amino acids. CDR3 sequence (DNA): TGTGCCAGCAGCTTGGCAGGGGCCAATCAGCCCCAGCATTTT. Protein sequence: CASSLAGANQPQHF.

The chain combines TRBV19 with TRBJ2-2, with 7 nucleotides matching TRBD1. The V gene's germline CDR1 is LNHDA and CDR2 SQIVND (reference sequence). The CDR3 spans 16 residues. Trimming took 3 bases from V and 1 from J; bases not matched to a gene: 5. As DNA, the CDR3 is TGTGCCAGTAGTATTTCGCGGACAGGGAACACCGGGGAGCTGTTTTTT. Amino acids: CASSISRTGNTGELFF. The complete variable domain, with remaining parts taken from reference TRBV19 and TRBJ2-2, reads DGGITQSPKYLFRKEGQNVTLSCEQNLNHDAMYWYRQDPGQGLRLIYYSQIVNDFQKGDIAEGYSVSREKKESFPLTVTSAQKNPTAFYLCASSISRTGNTGELFFGEGSRLTVL.

The J gene is TRBJ2-7, the V gene TRBV7-9, with TRBD1 matching over 8 bases. The germline gives CDR1 SEHNR, CDR2 FQNEAQ (reference sequence). J gave up 7 bases and V 4 bases, and 6 bases lay outside the gene matches. This CDR3 spans 13 amino acids. CDR3 nucleotides: TGTGCCAGCAGCTCAGAGTGGACAGGGGAGCAGTACGTC. Amino acids: CASSSEWTGEQYV.

In DNA, the CDR3 is TGTGCCAGCAGTCCAACCAGGGGGAACACTGAAGCTTTCTTT. Translating it yields CASSPTRGNTEAFF. The chain joins TRBV27 to TRBJ1-1; tentative D call: TRBD1 (6 bases). V lost 5 bases and J 1 base, leaving 11 bases between the germline ends. CDR1 is MNHEY, CDR2 SMNVEV, per germline (reference sequence). The CDR3 totals 14 residues.

The chain joins TRBV28 to TRBJ1-2; the D gene is possibly TRBD1 (6 bases). Germline V gene sequence: CDR1 MDHEN, CDR2 SYDVKM. The CDR3 covers 12 residues. The V end lost 8 bases, the J end lost 8 bases, and 15 bases lay between the germline ends. CDR3 nucleotides: TGTGCCAGCTCTGGGGGCATAGAAGGCTACACCTTC. Protein: CASSGGIEGYTF.

The CDR3 reads CASSQVQGGTYEQYF. CDR3 DNA sequence: TGCGCCAGCAGCCAAGTACAGGGAGGGACCTACGAGCAGTACTTC. The chain joins TRBV4-1 to TRBJ2-7; D is perhaps TRBD2 (7 bases). There are 15 residues in the CDR3. The V end was cut by 1 base, the J end by 2 bases, with 12 bases between. The germline V gene encodes CDR1 MGHRA and CDR2 YSYEKL.

The chain carries TRBV7-2 and TRBJ2-3; the D gene is possibly TRBD2 (6 bases). The CDR3 loop spans 15 amino acids. Trimming took 5 bases from V and 2 from J, leaving 14 bases between them. The germline gives CDR1 SGHTA, CDR2 FQGNSA. The CDR3 reads CASSALAVATDTQYF. In nucleotides, the CDR3 is TGTGCCAGCAGCGCCTTAGCGGTCGCCACAGATACGCAGTATTTT.

This clone was seen just once. V usage is TRBV19 and J usage is TRBJ1-3, with TRBD1 matching 8 bases. The CDR3 runs 17 residues. CDR1 is LNHDA, CDR2 SQIVND, per germline (reference sequence). J was trimmed by 6 bases and V by 4 bases; bases with no gene match: 14. Written as DNA, the CDR3 is TGTGCCAGTAGTACCCTTCTCAGGGGGCGGATTGAAAACACCATATATTTT. This sequence encodes CASSTLLRGRIENTIYF.